The clone carrying this TCR beta chain was picked up a small number of times. As yet, its antigen is unknown. The entry originates in a study of T cells in tuberculosis. Study context: The T cells targeted glucose monomycolate, a mycobacterial lipid, via CD1B. In South Africa, adults with active tuberculosis were compared with IGRA-negative and latently infected IGRA-positive adolescents.

Using immunoSEQ multiplex PCR, the repertoire was profiled, and TCRdb retains in-frame clones only, with some absent. The sample yields just under 45,000 clones, roughly 94% seen once. Whole-study findings and limits: GMM-specific TCRs were nearer to active tuberculosis alpha repertoires, suggesting expansion. Cases with active tuberculosis were adults, while controls were adolescents.

V was clipped by 5 bases and J by 1 base; unmatched bases: 5. The germline CDR1 and CDR2 sequences are MNHEY and SVGAGI. The CDR3 covers 15 residues. The chain combines TRBV6-5 with TRBJ1-1, with 9 bases aligning to TRBD1. This receptor was taken from a donor aged 10-29 years with latent tuberculosis or without tuberculosis infection. Some clones in this sample may be carry-over from other donors' samples. The source material was PBMCs. Here the CDR3 DNA reads TGTGCCAGCAGTAAGGACAGGGGCCGGAACACTGAAGCTTTCTTT. As protein: CASSKDRGRNTEAFF.